Detailed here is one T cell receptor (beta chain). Seattle's enrolled individuals joined amid active infection and were then monitored longitudinally. These data are taken from a study of blood T cell repertoires in COVID-19. Study-wide context: Nucleic acid was either cDNA or gDNA, and it came from T cells, B-cell-depleted T cells, or PBMCs.

Source study methods: Amplifying reference gene primers gave estimates of nucleated cell counts. Libraries were prepared by immunoSEQ multiplex PCR; TCRdb keeps only in-frame clonotypes and omits some of them. Clonal size and the V and J genes are those of that table, whereas D and trimming came from the DNA. The sample lists roughly 16,000 clones, roughly nine tenths occurring once. Germline V gives CDR1 SQVTM, CDR2 ANQGSEA. The CDR3 extends over 16 amino acids. After removal of 6 bases from V and 1 base from J, the junction contained 7 bases not matched to a gene. The sequenced sample consisted of peripheral blood. The source of this sequence is a woman older than 75 with COVID-19, enrolled during active disease. V gene TRBV29-1 combines with J gene TRBJ2-5, with TRBD2 matching 14 bases. CDR3 in DNA: TGCAGCGTACGCAAGGGACTAGCGGGGGTCCAAGAGACCCAGTACTTC. This codes for CSVRKGLAGVQETQYF.